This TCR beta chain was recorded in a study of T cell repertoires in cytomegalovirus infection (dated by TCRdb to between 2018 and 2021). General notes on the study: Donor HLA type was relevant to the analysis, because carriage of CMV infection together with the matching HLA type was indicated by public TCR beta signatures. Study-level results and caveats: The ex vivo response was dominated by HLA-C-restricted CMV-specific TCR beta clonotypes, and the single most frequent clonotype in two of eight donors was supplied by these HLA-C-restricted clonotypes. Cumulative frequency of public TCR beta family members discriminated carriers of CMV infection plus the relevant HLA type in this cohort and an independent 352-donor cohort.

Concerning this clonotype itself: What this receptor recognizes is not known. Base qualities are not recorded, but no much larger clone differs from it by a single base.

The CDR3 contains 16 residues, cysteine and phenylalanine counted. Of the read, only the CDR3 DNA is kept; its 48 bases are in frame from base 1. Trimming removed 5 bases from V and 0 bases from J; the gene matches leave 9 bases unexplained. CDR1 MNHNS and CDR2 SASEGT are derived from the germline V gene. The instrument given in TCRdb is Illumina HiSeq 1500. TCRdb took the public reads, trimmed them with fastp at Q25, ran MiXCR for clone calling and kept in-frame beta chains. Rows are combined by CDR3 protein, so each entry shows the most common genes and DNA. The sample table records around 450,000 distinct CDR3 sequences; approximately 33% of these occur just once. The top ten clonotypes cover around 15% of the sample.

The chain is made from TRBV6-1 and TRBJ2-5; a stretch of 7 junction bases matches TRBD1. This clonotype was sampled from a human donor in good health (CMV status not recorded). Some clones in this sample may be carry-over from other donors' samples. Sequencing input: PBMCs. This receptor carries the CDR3 CASSNTGTDYQETQYF. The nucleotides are TGTGCCAGCAGTAACACCGGGACAGACTACCAAGAGACCCAGTACTTC.